Below are 25 T cell receptor beta chains sequenced from a single sample in a study of CD8 T cells in ankylosing spondylitis. TCRdb reanalysed the 5' RACE reads using MiXCR and keeps one entry per CDR3 protein. The profile shows about 240,000 distinct CDR3 sequences, roughly 10% of them singletons. What was sequenced was blood, either unsorted or a sorted T cell fraction (not recorded which). The receptors derive from a male donor with ankylosing spondylitis or in good health (not recorded which).

This clonotype was recorded a few times. The chain recombines TRBV7-9 with TRBJ2-3; a weak D match, TRBD1 (6 bases). Germline CDR1 and CDR2: SEHNR and FQNEAQ (reference sequence). This CDR3 has 13 residues. The V end was cut by 3 bases, the J end by 7 bases, with 11 bases between. The CDR3 coding sequence is TGTGCCAGCAGCTTCCCAACAGGGTATACGCAGTATTTT. This translates into CASSFPTGYTQYF.

This chain links TRBV5-5 with TRBJ2-1; unclear D gene. CDR1 is SGHKS and CDR2 is YYEKEE in the germline V gene (reference sequence). V dropped 3 bases and J dropped 0 bases, with 13 bases sitting between them. CDR3 length: 16 residues. For the CDR3, the DNA is TGTGCCAGCAGCTGGCTTATGGATTCCTCCTACAATGAGCAGTTCTTC. Protein: CASSWLMDSSYNEQFF.

This clonotype was detected ten times or more. V usage is TRBV12-3 or TRBV12-4 and J usage is TRBJ2-7; possible D gene TRBD1, 6 bases. The CDR3 is 13 residues long. V was clipped by 4 bases and J by 2 bases, with 9 bases between them. Here the CDR3 reads CASSYGTPYEQYF. CDR3 DNA sequence: TGTGCCAGCAGTTACGGGACACCCTACGAGCAGTACTTC.

The chain has TRBV21-1 and TRBJ2-1; TRBD2 was called by the table and not checked on the DNA. TRBV21-1 counts as a pseudogene. The CDR3 has 15 amino acids. CDR3 coding DNA: TGTGCCAGCAGCAAGGCCTGGCGGGGGTTGTTAGAGCAGTTCTTC. This codes for CASSKAWRGLLEQFF.

This clonotype was counted at least ten times. This sequence joins TRBV29-1 and TRBJ1-2, with 9 bases fitting TRBD1. The trim removed 6 bases at V and 6 bases at J, leaving 5 bases unmatched. The CDR3 sequence is 12 residues long. The germline CDR1 and CDR2 sequences are SQVTM and ANQGSEA. The CDR3 nucleotides read TGCAGCGTCACAGGGGGCGGAGATGGCTACACCTTC. This gives the protein CSVTGGGDGYTF.

This clonotype occurred a few times. The V call is TRBV18, the J call TRBJ2-7; possible D gene TRBD1, 6 bases. Germline CDR1 and CDR2: KGHSH and LQKENI. The CDR3 length is 14 residues. V was trimmed by 3 bases and J by 7 bases, leaving 16 bases between them. Written as DNA, the CDR3 is TGTGCCAGCTCACCCCACGAAACAGGGTTGGAGCAGTACTTC. Translated: CASSPHETGLEQYF.

This clonotype was found many times. The chain employs TRBV5-1 and TRBJ2-7; no clear D gene. Germline CDR1 SGHRS, CDR2 YFSETQ. The CDR3 spans 15 residues. V was cut by 4 bases and J by 2 bases, with 16 bases left in between. CDR3 sequence reads: CASSPTGSYPYEQYF. The CDR3 DNA sequence: TGCGCCAGCAGCCCGACCGGGTCCTACCCCTACGAGCAGTACTTC.

This clonotype was observed at least ten times. The rearrangement uses TRBV9 and TRBJ2-1, with a possible D match to TRBD2 (6 bases). The CDR3 is 16 residues long. Germline V gene sequence: CDR1 SGDLS, CDR2 YYNGEE. Trimming shortened V by 0 bases and J by 8 bases, and 18 bases separated the two germline ends. This chain's CDR3 is CASSVEWRGGADEQFF. In nucleotides, the CDR3 is TGTGCCAGCAGCGTAGAATGGCGGGGTGGGGCTGATGAGCAGTTCTTC.

The CDR3 DNA sequence: TGTGCCAGCAGAAGACTAGCGGGAGTAGGGTTTAATGAGCAGTTCTTC. This translates into CASRRLAGVGFNEQFF. The rearrangement links TRBV12-3 or TRBV12-4 to TRBJ2-1, with 12 bases lining up with TRBD2. Trimming cost V 6 bases and J 7 bases; bases outside gene matches: 10. The CDR3 has 16 amino acids.

In its sample, this clonotype was seen many times. This chain uses TRBV7-2 with TRBJ2-7; D remains unclear. This CDR3 contains 14 residues. Germline CDR1 is SGHTA and CDR2 is FQGNSA. Trimming removed 2 bases from V and 3 bases from J, with 11 bases in between. In DNA form, the CDR3 reads TGTGCCAGCAGCTTAAGCTTGACCAACTACGAGCAGTACTTC. Amino acids: CASSLSLTNYEQYF.

This chain joins TRBV29-1 and TRBJ1-4; unclear D gene. Germline CDR1 reads SQVTM; CDR2 reads ANQGSEA. Trimming took off 6 bases at V and 6 bases at J, with 17 bases between the two ends. This CDR3 has 14 residues. The DNA for the CDR3 is TGCAGCGTCTTCCTCAGGACTTATGATGAAAAACTGTTTTTT. The encoded protein is CSVFLRTYDEKLFF.

This clonotype was detected only a few times. The chain joins TRBV4-2 to TRBJ2-6; 11 positions match TRBD1. Germline V gives CDR1 LGHNA, CDR2 YNFKEQ. V shed 4 bases, J shed 1 base, and the junction held 9 bases outside the gene matches. The CDR3 has 19 amino acids. The CDR3 loop reads CASSPFSGQGVSGANVLTF. The CDR3 region has the DNA TGTGCCAGCAGCCCTTTTTCGGGACAGGGGGTATCTGGGGCCAACGTCCTGACTTTC.

This clonotype was counted a few times. CDR3 sequence (DNA): TGTGCCAGCAGCTCGCAAGGACAGGGTAACACCGGGGAGCTGTTTTTT. Residues: CASSSQGQGNTGELFF. The chain has TRBV7-3 and TRBJ2-2; 8 positions agree with TRBD1. The CDR3 consists of 16 residues. V lost 4 bases to trimming and J lost 2 bases; unmatched junction nucleotides: 6. CDR1 is SGHTA, CDR2 FQGTGA, per germline.

This clonotype was found many times. The chain recombines TRBV12-3 or TRBV12-4 with TRBJ2-2, with D maybe TRBD1 (5 bases). The CDR3 contains 15 residues. With 3 bases removed from V and 6 bases from J, the gap between germline ends came to 14 bases. The chain's CDR3 is CASSLGPGSSGELFF. In DNA form, the CDR3 reads TGTGCCAGCAGTTTGGGGCCCGGTTCTTCCGGGGAGCTGTTTTTT.

In this sample, this clonotype turned up once. The rearrangement joins TRBV9 to TRBJ2-2; possible D gene TRBD1, 6 bases. The CDR3 length is 16 residues. The V gene's germline CDR1 is SGDLS and CDR2 YYNGEE. Deletions cut 1 base from V and 2 bases from J, with 12 bases between. The CDR3 spells CASSVIQGPNTGELFF. The CDR3 nucleotides read TGTGCCAGCAGCGTAATTCAGGGGCCTAACACCGGGGAGCTGTTTTTT.

The chain carries TRBV5-1 and TRBJ2-7; 12 bases match TRBD1. Per germline, CDR1 SGHRS and CDR2 YFSETQ. V trimming: 3 bases; J trimming: 6 bases; junction bases outside the gene matches: 4. The CDR3 length is 14 residues. CDR3 sequence: CASSWGQGAAEQYF. CDR3 DNA sequence: TGCGCCAGCAGCTGGGGACAGGGGGCCGCCGAGCAGTACTTC.

This clonotype was seen a few times. The rearrangement joins TRBV5-1 to TRBJ1-1, with D perhaps TRBD1 (5 bases). Trimming stripped 3 bases from V and 8 bases from J, with 14 bases between. Germline lookup yields CDR1 SGHRS and CDR2 YFSETQ. This CDR3 spans 13 amino acids. CDR3: CASSWGSGGEAFF. The CDR3 DNA is TGCGCCAGCAGCTGGGGCAGCGGAGGCGAAGCTTTCTTT.

This clonotype was counted at least ten times. This rearrangement joins TRBV5-1 to TRBJ1-2, with TRBD1 matching over 10 bases. The CDR3 is 14 residues long. The germline V gene has CDR1 SGHRS and CDR2 YFSETQ. V lost 4 bases and J lost 2; bases outside the gene matches: 2. CDR3: CASSTDRGNYGYTF. The CDR3 coding sequence is TGCGCCAGCAGCACGGACAGGGGGAACTATGGCTACACCTTC.

This clonotype was counted many times. This chain uses TRBV20-1 with TRBJ2-5, with no clear D. CDR1 is DFQATT, CDR2 SNEGSKA, per germline (reference sequence). The length of the CDR3 is 13 residues. The germline V and J ends were trimmed by 3 bases and 3 bases, with 11 bases remaining between them. CDR3 sequence (DNA): TGCAGTGCTAGTTTTTGGGGTAAAGAGACCCAGTACTTC. As protein: CSASFWGKETQYF.

A note on this clonotype: A much larger clone sits a single nucleotide away, making a read error possible. The conserved closing phenylalanine or tryptophan is absent in this CDR3, likely reflecting a read error. The V call is TRBV20-1, the J call TRBJ2-3, with TRBD1 matching over 8 bases. CDR1 DFQATT and CDR2 SNEGSKA come from the germline V gene (reference sequence). The CDR3 spans 15 residues. J was trimmed by 5 bases and V by 0 bases; bases with no gene match: 7. The CDR3 DNA sequence: TGCAGTGCTAGAGATCTAGGGGGGACAGGAGATACGCAGTATTAT. This gives the protein CSARDLGGTGDTQYY.

The rearrangement joins TRBV20-1 to TRBJ1-5; possible D gene TRBD1, 5 bases. V lost 3 bases and J 0 bases, leaving 12 bases between the germline ends. Germline assignment: CDR1 DFQATT and CDR2 SNEGSKA (reference sequence). This CDR3 has 15 amino acids. Written as DNA, the CDR3 is TGCAGTGCTAGTAATGGGGCGGATAGCAATCAGCCCCAGCATTTT. This translates into CSASNGADSNQPQHF.

In this sample, this clonotype turned up many times. The gene calls are TRBV10-3 and TRBJ1-5; unclear D gene. CDR3 length equals 16 residues. Per the germline V gene, CDR1 is ENHRY and CDR2 is SYGVKD. Trimming removed 0 bases from V and 4 bases from J, with 13 bases in between. The CDR3 loop is CAISESKDAGNQPQHF. The CDR3 coding sequence is TGTGCCATCAGTGAGTCGAAAGATGCGGGAAATCAGCCCCAGCATTTT.

The chain recombines TRBV19 with TRBJ2-1, with D unclear. The CDR3 spans 13 residues. Per germline, CDR1 LNHDA and CDR2 SQIVND (reference sequence). V lost 5 bases to trimming and J lost 8 bases, with 13 bases between them. The CDR3 loop is CASSPEIDDEQFF. The CDR3, as DNA: TGTGCCAGTAGTCCCGAAATAGACGATGAGCAGTTCTTC.

This clonotype showed up many times. J is TRBJ2-2 and V is TRBV9; the match to TRBD2 covers 11 bases. The CDR3 sequence is 16 residues long. Germline CDR1 is SGDLS and CDR2 is YYNGEE. J lost 2 bases, V lost 4 bases, and 4 bases had no gene match. CDR3 amino acids: CASSRTSGGNTGELFF. The CDR3 coding sequence is TGTGCCAGCAGCCGCACTAGCGGGGGAAACACCGGGGAGCTGTTTTTT.

Many counts were recorded for this clonotype. The chain joins TRBV20-1 to TRBJ2-5, with no clear D. The CDR3 runs 15 residues. V gave up 5 bases and J gave up 0 bases, with 16 bases separating them. Germline V CDR1 and CDR2: DFQATT, SNEGSKA (reference sequence). For the CDR3, the DNA is TGCAGTGCTCCTCCGTCAGGCCTCGACCAAGAGACCCAGTACTTC. Protein: CSAPPSGLDQETQYF.